This T cell receptor beta chain is from a study of long-term antiretroviral therapy in people with HIV (dated 2022 in TCRdb). Study-wide context: The earliest samples were collected roughly a decade before the 2015 WHO recommendation for immediate ART, at a time when ART was usually postponed until CD4 counts fell. Among the roughly 30 participants with HIV, around ten were female. A total of 192 cryopreserved PBMC samples came from approximately 30 adults with confirmed HIV infection and were collected serially over a mean of roughly 6 years (range 1-12). Test extractions of a monoclonal T-cell line alongside 30 or so polyclonal samples showed no cross-contamination during QIAcube processing. A retrospective serial study tested whether ART initiation and durable HIV suppression were associated with changes in peripheral blood TRB repertoire composition and diversity. Overall study outcomes, separate from this receptor: Since PBMC availability was limited, sequencing covered only the TCR beta chain, with no alpha chain pairing. A significant increase in TRB diversity was found to be associated with ART initiation, although TRB diversity was observed to remain significantly below that of transplant donor controls even after long-term ART. HIV repertoires had narrower CDR3 length ranges than controls, and the network structure suggested an antigen-experienced repertoire that shifted only slightly toward naive after ART. No data were available on ART adherence, viral resistance or therapy changes, limiting inferences about post-ART repertoire changes. The repertoire was dominated across all time points by expanded TRB clones identified before ART initiation, although this dominance was seen to fluctuate and to decrease in many PLHIV after ART. Because cell numbers in pre-ART samples were limited, unsorted PBMC were profiled instead of sorted CD4+ and CD8+ T cells. Samples dated from about 2003 to 2018, and the ART regimens used may be less effective than current ones.

Reading from cysteine to phenylalanine, the CDR3 counts 15 amino acids. This entry keeps only the CDR3 DNA: 45 bases, framed from base 1. A distance of 16 bases separates the germline ends of V and J, which lose 6 bases and 4 bases respectively. Reading the germline V gene (reference sequence) gives CDR1 MNHEY and CDR2 SMNVEV. This clone was observed once. Its antigen is not yet known. No much larger clonotype is one base removed from it; base qualities were not supplied. Participants were included only if at least one PBMC sample before ART initiation and at least two post-ART samples were available. All participants with HIV were treated in the United States of America. Before DNA extraction, cryopreserved samples containing about 0.95-10 million PBMC were thawed and washed. At the time of the earliest PBMC sample, participants with HIV were aged between roughly 20 and 60 years. Each participant contributed PBMC samples from 1-4 timepoints before ART initiation and 2-8 timepoints after ART initiation, with a median of 7 samples. Serial HIV viral load, CD4+ T-cell count, ART history and demographic data were obtained for every participant. Genomic DNA was extracted from unsorted PBMC with a Qiagen kit on a QIAcube, processed in batches of 12 samples.

The immunoSEQ hsTCRB v3.0 assay was used at survey level resolution for TRB variable region sequencing. A depth of 40,000-50,000 T-cell genomes per sample was targeted for TRB sequencing. TRB libraries were pooled and sequenced on an Illumina MiSeq using a v3 150-cycle kit. The study's processing was this. Repertoire analysis ran in R within a reproducible Nextflow workflow covering QC, data transformation and analysis. LymphoSeq2, an R package for AIRR-Seq data exploration, was used to implement custom analyses. Several samples yielding fewer than 5000 total TRB sequences were excluded, leaving approximately 200 analyzed HIV repertoires. Among the roughly 190 retained HIV repertoires, more than 55 were collected before ART initiation and around 130 after ART initiation. Repertoires were downsampled to 5000 TRB nucleotide sequences, and summary statistics were averaged over 100 downsampling iterations. Only TRB sequences with CDR3 regions of at least seven amino acids were retained for analysis. Two measures captured diversity: a Shannon entropy-derived clonality score and the Gini coefficient. In repertoire networks, the top 5000 CDR3 amino acid sequences were linked whenever an edit distance of one separated two sequences. GLIPH2 predicted antigen specificity groups and MHC restriction for TRB CDR3 amino acid sequences. To flag known associations with CMV, EBV, HIV or tissue antigens, CDR3 amino acid sequences were compared against VDJdb and McPAS-TCR. Pre-ART, post-ART and control groups were compared with Wilcoxon signed-rank tests and Holm-Bonferroni correction. TCRdb's version of the immuneACCESS table is confined to in-frame rearrangements and falls short of the full clone set. An unresolved V gene accounts for under half of the shortfall where checked; the remainder is of unknown origin. Clonal size and the V and J genes are those of that table, whereas D and trimming came from the DNA. The sample table lists 25,000 to 30,000 clones, roughly 80% of them with a count of one. Around 8.2% of the sample belongs to the ten largest clones.

The sequence joins TRBV27 to TRBJ2-1; the D gene is possibly TRBD2, with 6 bases matching. The clonotype comes from a man in his forties or fifties with HIV. The sample here was unsorted PBMCs, taken 3 years after starting antiretroviral therapy. CDR3 protein: CASRLGGGGYNEQFF. The sequence in DNA is TGTGCCAGCAGACTCGGGGGAGGAGGGTACAATGAGCAGTTCTTC.